A selection of T cell receptor beta chains follows, all from one sample in a study of T cells in Graves' hyperthyroidism and ophthalmopathy. TCRdb independently ran MiXCR on the multiplex PCR reads; one entry per CDR3 protein. Of over 350,000 distinct CDR3 sequences listed, around an eighth are singletons. The sequenced sample was blood. The receptors were gathered from a man aged 50-60 years with Graves' ophthalmopathy. Each CDR3 is given with its conserved first and last residue. D genes are given only for firm matches. Where a row states a size, it is once, few, many or the class of an expanded clone; other rows omit it.

many	TRBD2	TRBV7-6	TRBJ2-1	CASSSSLAGISLGGGEQFF	TGTGCCAGCAGCTCCTCACTAGCGGGAATAAGTCTTGGGGGTGGTGAGCAGTTCTTC
-	-	TRBV7-2	TRBJ1-1	CASSSWAGDTEAFF	TGTGCCAGCAGCTCCTGGGCAGGGGACACTGAAGCTTTCTTT
many	-	TRBV3-1	TRBJ1-1	CASSQVSGDTEAFF	TGTGCCAGCAGCCAAGTAAGCGGCGACACTGAAGCTTTCTTT
many	TRBD2	TRBV7-7	TRBJ2-1	CASSSGTSGIDEQFF	TGTGCTAGCAGCTCTGGGACTAGCGGGATCGATGAGCAGTTCTTC
many	TRBD1	TRBV11-2	TRBJ1-1	CASSLDRSARGLFAEAFF	TGTGCCAGCAGCTTAGATCGATCCGCGAGGGGGCTGTTTGCTGAAGCTTTCTTT
few	TRBD2	TRBV6-1	TRBJ2-1	CASSLNEAGVEQFF	TGTGCCAGCAGCCTAAATGAAGCGGGAGTTGAGCAGTTCTTC
few	-	TRBV6-2/TRBV6-3	TRBJ2-7	CASSYSYREQYF	TGTGCCAGCAGTTACTCGTACCGCGAGCAGTACTTC
few	TRBD2	TRBV6-1	TRBJ2-7	CASSSSGASGSYEQYF	TGTGCCAGCAGCTCCTCTGGGGCTAGCGGATCCTACGAGCAGTACTTC
many	TRBD1	TRBV20-1	TRBJ1-5	CSARDEGGIYQPQHF	TGCAGTGCTAGAGATGAAGGGGGCATCTATCAGCCCCAGCATTTT
few	TRBD2	TRBV20-1	TRBJ2-1	CSARDLGGVYNEQFF	TGCAGTGCTAGAGATCTCGGGGGGGTGTACAATGAGCAGTTCTTC
many	-	TRBV20-1	TRBJ1-1	CSASPTPREAFF	TGCAGTGCTAGTCCTACGCCACGGGAAGCTTTCTTT
-	TRBD2	TRBV20-1	TRBJ2-7	CSASGTGGSFRREQYF	TGCAGTGCTAGCGGGACTGGCGGGAGCTTTCGACGGGAGCAGTACTTC
-	-	TRBV29-1	TRBJ1-1	CSVGSSTVRTFF	TGCAGCGTTGGTTCTTCTACTGTCAGGACCTTCTTT
many	TRBD1	TRBV29-1	TRBJ1-6	CSVKDRGANSPLHF	TGCAGCGTGAAAGACAGGGGGGCCAATTCACCCCTCCACTTT
many	-	TRBV2	TRBJ1-5	CASSDDGNQPQHF	TGTGCCAGCAGTGACGACGGGAATCAGCCCCAGCATTTT